Following are 28 T cell receptor beta chains from one sample sequenced in a study of blood T cells in healthy people across ages. The use of a sample-barcoded 5' primer and a J-beta primer mix characterized a second PCR of about 7 to 12 cycles. MiXCR was run by TCRdb on the 5' RACE reads, yielding one entry per CDR3 protein. The repertoire has around 970,000 distinct CDR3 sequences, 51% of them found once; the top ten carry about a fifth. Specimen: blood. The receptors come from an older woman in good health.

V usage is TRBV5-1 and J usage is TRBJ2-5; 8 bases align to TRBD2. This CDR3 spans 15 amino acids. The germline V gene has CDR1 SGHRS and CDR2 YFSETQ. Trimming took 0 bases from V and 1 from J; bases not matched to a gene: 2. CDR3 residues: CASSLGLATQETQYF. For the CDR3, the DNA is TGCGCCAGCAGCTTGGGACTAGCGACCCAAGAGACCCAGTACTTC.

Here the CDR3 reads CSASRTSVNEQYF. CDR3 DNA sequence: TGCAGTGCTAGTCGGACTAGCGTCAACGAGCAGTACTTC. The V call is TRBV20-1, the J call TRBJ2-7; 9 bases align to TRBD2. The length of the CDR3 is 13 residues. The trim removed 3 bases at V and 5 bases at J, leaving 5 bases unmatched. Germline CDR1 DFQATT, CDR2 SNEGSKA (reference sequence).

The rearrangement uses TRBV30 and TRBJ2-4; D is ambiguous. The DNA end favors TRBJ2-7, so the J call may be wrong. The V gene's germline CDR1 is GTSNPN and CDR2 SVGIG (reference sequence). This CDR3 comprises 13 residues. This CDR3 is CAWSVEDSYEQYF. The CDR3 DNA sequence: TGTGCCTGGAGTGTCGAGGATTCCTACGAGCAGTACTTC.

This clonotype was found a few times. The V call is TRBV27, the J call TRBJ2-1; D gene ambiguous. This CDR3 is 14 amino acids long. Trimming cost V 3 bases and J 1 base, with 7 bases left between them. Per germline, CDR1 MNHEY and CDR2 SMNVEV (reference sequence). The DNA for the CDR3 is TGTGCCAGCAGTTTCTTGAGATCCTACAATGAGCAGTTCTTC. It is translated as CASSFLRSYNEQFF.

The rearrangement uses TRBV5-1 and TRBJ2-3; 15 nucleotides line up with TRBD2. The CDR3 is 16 residues long. Germline loops: CDR1 SGHRS, CDR2 YFSETQ. J lost 6 bases, V lost 0 bases, and 2 bases had no gene match. The CDR3 is CASSLGTSGRGDTQYF. The CDR3 DNA reads TGCGCCAGCAGCTTGGGGACTAGCGGGAGGGGTGATACGCAGTATTTT.

J is TRBJ2-7 and V is TRBV5-1, with 14 bases aligning to TRBD2. Germline V CDR1 and CDR2: SGHRS, YFSETQ. The J segment lost 9 bases and the V segment lost 4 bases, leaving 6 bases of the junction unmatched. The CDR3 loop spans 14 amino acids. In nucleotides, the CDR3 is TGCGCCAGCAGCCCAGGGACTAGCGGGAGAATGCAGTACTTC. It specifies CASSPGTSGRMQYF.

A few counts support this clonotype. The chain is built from TRBV21-1 and TRBJ2-7; no check of the table's D call, TRBD2, against the DNA was made. TRBV21-1 is described as a pseudogene. The CDR3 is 13 residues long. The CDR3 loop reads CASGGLGFDEQYF. DNA of the CDR3: TGTGCCAGTGGGGGACTCGGGTTCGATGAGCAGTACTTC.

This clonotype has just a few counts. The chain joins TRBV29-1 to TRBJ2-7, with TRBD2 matching 9 bases. CDR3 length: 14 residues. The germline CDR1 and CDR2 sequences are SQVTM and ANQGSEA. Trimming removed 4 bases from V and 3 bases from J; junction bases left unmatched: 7. The CDR3 coding sequence is TGCAGCGTTGTAGGCGGGAGGGACGGCTACGAGCAGTACTTC. Translated: CSVVGGRDGYEQYF.

With regard to this clonotype: A clone one base away is much larger, so this may be a read error. V is TRBV7-2 and J is TRBJ2-7; a possible D gene is TRBD1 (6 bases). The CDR3 length is 13 residues. Germline-derived CDR1 and CDR2 are SGHTA and FQGNSA. V was shortened by 5 bases and J by 5 bases, with 13 bases between the two germline ends. DNA of the CDR3: TGTGCCAGCAGCGTAGGGGGATTCGACGAGCAGTACTTC. It specifies CASSVGGFDEQYF.

The CDR3 spells CASSQARSGANVLTF. Here the CDR3 DNA reads TGTGCCAGCAGCCAAGCAAGATCTGGGGCCAACGTCCTGACTTTC. J is TRBJ2-6 and V is TRBV3-1; D gene unclear. Germline loops: CDR1 LGHDT, CDR2 YNNKEL (reference sequence). V was clipped by 1 base and J by 1 base, with 5 bases between them. The CDR3 is 15 residues long.

The chain recombines TRBV4-1 with TRBJ1-1, with 7 bases fitting TRBD1. V lost 3 bases, J lost 1 base, and 11 bases stayed unmatched. CDR3 length: 17 amino acids. From germline, CDR1 is MGHRA and CDR2 YSYEKL. The CDR3 is CASSQTTGATRNTEAFF. CDR3 DNA: TGCGCCAGCAGCCAGACTACAGGGGCCACCCGGAACACTGAAGCTTTCTTT.

The chain employs TRBV7-9 and TRBJ2-3; no reliable D call. Trimming cost V 4 bases and J 6 bases, with 14 bases left between them. This CDR3 contains 14 residues. The germline gives CDR1 SEHNR, CDR2 FQNEAQ (reference sequence). The CDR3 region has the DNA TGTGCCAGCAGCTCCCAGACGTACTGGGATACGCAGTATTTT. Protein: CASSSQTYWDTQYF.

The chain is built from TRBV3-1 and TRBJ2-2; the match to TRBD2 covers 8 bases. Germline V gene lookup returns CDR1 LGHDT and CDR2 YNNKEL (reference sequence). CDR3 length equals 16 residues. The ends lost 3 bases at V and 4 bases at J; junction bases unmatched: 7. CDR3 amino acids: CASSHTSGKSTGELFF. CDR3 bases: TGTGCCAGCAGCCATACTAGCGGCAAATCCACCGGGGAGCTGTTTTTT.

The V call is TRBV21-1, the J call TRBJ2-5; the D call TRBD1 from the table was never checked on the DNA. TRBV21-1 is listed as a pseudogene. The CDR3 has 15 amino acids. In DNA form, the CDR3 reads TGTGCCAGCAGCAAAGCAGGGGGGCGCCGAGAGACCCAGTACTTC. It codes for CASSKAGGRRETQYF.

V is TRBV11-1 and J is TRBJ2-7; 10 bases line up with TRBD1. Germline CDR1 reads SGHAT; CDR2 reads FQDESV (reference sequence). The CDR3 is 16 residues long. The V gene end was trimmed by 5 bases and the J gene end by 3 bases; junction bases not matched to a gene: 10. The CDR3 coding sequence is TGTGCCAGCAGCGTACCGGCGGGACAGGGGTTCTACGAGCAGTACTTC. It yields the protein CASSVPAGQGFYEQYF.

J is TRBJ2-4 and V is TRBV4-1; 7 bases align to TRBD1. Germline trimming cut 3 bases from V and 8 bases from J; bases unmatched to any gene: 7. Germline CDR1 and CDR2: MGHRA and YSYEKL. The CDR3 has 14 residues. CDR3 loop: CASSQEQGSDIQYF. CDR3 in DNA: TGCGCCAGCAGCCAGGAACAGGGGTCGGACATTCAGTACTTC.

The chain recombines TRBV6-2 or TRBV6-3 with TRBJ2-7; TRBD2 aligns across 12 bases. From germline, CDR1 is MNHEY and CDR2 SVGEGT. With 6 bases clipped from V and 5 bases from J, the junction kept 11 bases outside the gene matches. The CDR3 has 16 amino acids. For the CDR3, the DNA is TGTGCCAGCAGACGCACCCGGACTAGCGGGACCGACGAGCAGTACTTC. This encodes CASRRTRTSGTDEQYF.

The chain employs TRBV11-2 and TRBJ2-4; TRBD1 might be the D (6 bases). The J call is uncertain, as TRBJ2-7 better fits the DNA end. The CDR3 is 14 amino acids. Germline CDR1 is SGHAT and CDR2 is FQNNGV. CDR3 DNA sequence: TGTGCCAGCAGTTCAGGACAGCGGTACTACGAGCAGTACTTC. Encoded protein: CASSSGQRYYEQYF.

This clonotype was counted only a few times. This chain uses TRBV24-1 with TRBJ2-5, with D uncertain. The length of the CDR3 is 15 residues. V gave up 3 bases and J gave up 3 bases, with 13 bases separating them. From germline, CDR1 is KGHDR and CDR2 SFDVKD. CDR3 coding DNA: TGTGCCACCAGTGATCCCTCGACGGTAAAAGAGACCCAGTACTTC. This gives the protein CATSDPSTVKETQYF.

This clonotype was detected only a few times. The chain couples TRBV10-3 to TRBJ2-7, with a weak D call TRBD1 (6 bases). The CDR3 totals 16 residues. The germline V gene has CDR1 ENHRY and CDR2 SYGVKD. V lost 3 bases and J lost 3, with 18 bases in between. The CDR3, as DNA: TGTGCCATCAGTGAATCAAAGGGCACAGGGCTCTACGAGCAGTACTTC. Protein: CAISESKGTGLYEQYF.

J is TRBJ2-2 and V is TRBV7-8, with D unclear. Looked up from germline, CDR1 is SGHVS and CDR2 is FQNEAQ. The CDR3 totals 15 residues. V was trimmed by 1 base and J by 2 bases, leaving 8 bases between them. The CDR3: CASSLGHSNTGELFF. The CDR3 nucleotides read TGTGCCAGCAGCTTAGGGCACAGCAACACCGGGGAGCTGTTTTTT.

This chain joins TRBV20-1 and TRBJ2-5, with 9 bases aligning to TRBD2. The CDR3 extends over 15 amino acids. The germline V gene encodes CDR1 DFQATT and CDR2 SNEGSKA (reference sequence). Trimming cost V 0 bases and J 11 bases; bases outside gene matches: 13. The CDR3 nucleotides are TGCAGTGCTAGAGATCCCGGGACTAGCTTGTATGAGCAGTACTTC. Protein: CSARDPGTSLYEQYF.

CDR3 bases: TGCGCCAGCAGTGAGTCCCCTAGGGCTATGAGCACAGATACGCAGTATTTT. Translated: CASSESPRAMSTDTQYF. The chain combines TRBV10-2 with TRBJ2-3; D ambiguous. The CDR3 is 17 amino acids. Germline V gene data show CDR1 as WSHSY and CDR2 as SAAADI. Trimming left V 0 bases short and J 0 bases short, with 13 bases between.

Details on this clonotype: An end of the junction differs from the germline gene, which may be a read error. This chain uses TRBV12-3 or TRBV12-4 with TRBJ1-4; D might be TRBD1 (5 bases). The CDR3 covers 15 residues. The CDR3 is CASSLEGAGHEKPFF. The CDR3 DNA reads as TGTGCCAGCAGTTTAGAGGGCGCGGGGCATGAAAAACCGTTTTTT.

The chain has TRBV4-1 and TRBJ2-7; D is unresolved. This CDR3 is built from 14 residues. CDR1 and CDR2 from the germline V gene are MGHRA and YSYEKL. V lost 4 bases and J lost 0, with 10 bases in between. The CDR3 region has the DNA TGCGCCAGCAGCCTCCTGGACGGCTCCTACGAGCAGTACTTC. It translates to CASSLLDGSYEQYF.

The V and J genes are TRBV29-1 and TRBJ2-7; 8 bases fit TRBD1. The DNA end favors TRBJ2-1, so the J call may be wrong. Germline V lookup: CDR1 SQVTM, CDR2 ANQGSEA. This CDR3 is built from 12 residues. The CDR3 loop is CSVGTGKETQFF. Here the CDR3 DNA reads TGCAGCGTTGGGACAGGGAAAGAGACCCAGTTCTTC.

This clonotype was counted only a few times. This chain joins TRBV3-1 and TRBJ2-5; D unresolved. The CDR3 is 11 residues long. With 8 bases removed from V and 4 bases from J, the gap between germline ends came to 8 bases. Germline loops: CDR1 LGHDT, CDR2 YNNKEL (reference sequence). CDR3 nucleotide sequence: TGTGCCAGCCTTTACGGAGAGACCCAGTACTTC. It yields the protein CASLYGETQYF.

The V gene is TRBV3-1, the J gene TRBJ2-7; D may match TRBD1 or TRBD2 (6 bases each). Per germline, CDR1 LGHDT and CDR2 YNNKEL (reference sequence). The CDR3 length is 14 residues. V gave up 6 bases and J gave up 3 bases, with 15 bases separating them. CDR3 sequence (DNA): TGTGCCAGCAGTCCCCCACGGGGGCACTACGAGCAGTACTTC. Its protein is CASSPPRGHYEQYF.